What follows is one TCR beta chain and its context. The CDR3 covers 14 residues. CDR1 is SEHNR, CDR2 FQNEAQ, per germline (reference sequence). Trimming stripped 5 bases from V and 3 bases from J, with 12 bases between. The data are from a study of T cells in Graves' hyperthyroidism and ophthalmopathy. RNA transcripts yielded amplified TCR beta CDR3 regions. Researchers ran a first-round RT-PCR on the TCR CDR3 using the HTBI primer set. TCRdb processed the multiplex PCR reads anew with MiXCR; each CDR3 protein has one entry. The sample has roughly 98,000 distinct CDR3 sequences, 35% to 45% seen once; the top ten hold roughly a tenth.

The TCR was taken from a woman aged 30 to 39 with Graves' hyperthyroidism. The chain combines TRBV7-9 with TRBJ2-3; D remains unclear. Sequenced input: peripheral blood or thyroid tissue (not recorded which). CDR3 sequence reads: CASSLYPGTDTQYF. The CDR3 nucleotides are TGTGCCAGCAGCCTTTATCCCGGGACAGATACGCAGTATTTT.